The 8 T cell receptor beta chains in this list originate from one sample, sequenced in a study of identical twins. From the 5' RACE reads, TCRdb called clonotypes with MiXCR, one entry per CDR3 protein. The data show approximately 690,000 distinct CDR3 sequences, 6% to 6.5% seen once. Sample: naive T cells sorted from blood. These receptors originate from a young man in good health.

The chain couples TRBV10-3 to TRBJ2-2; 9 nucleotides agree with TRBD1. Germline CDR1 reads ENHRY; CDR2 reads SYGVKD. After removal of 7 bases from V and 4 bases from J, the junction contained 4 bases not matched to a gene. This CDR3 spans 14 amino acids. The CDR3 is CAITGTGLTGELFF. For the CDR3, the DNA is TGTGCCATCACGGGGACAGGGCTCACCGGGGAGCTGTTTTTT.

This clonotype has more than one count but fewer than ten. The J gene is TRBJ2-6, the V gene TRBV11-2; possible D gene TRBD1, 6 bases. V lost 6 bases and J lost 4, with 10 bases in between. The CDR3 is 14 amino acids. Per germline, CDR1 SGHAT and CDR2 FQNNGV. The CDR3 nucleotides are TGTGCCAGCAGGCCAGGGGTCGGGGCCAACGTCCTGACTTTC. Translating it yields CASRPGVGANVLTF. The variable domain in full, with the rest retrieved from reference TRBV11-2 and TRBJ2-6, is EAGVAQSPRYKIIEKRQSVAFWCNPISGHATLYWYQQILGQGPKLLIQFQNNGVVDDSQLPKDRFSAERLKGVDSTLKIQPAKLEDSAVYLCASRPGVGANVLTFGAGSRLTVL.

This clonotype was counted only a few times. This rearrangement joins TRBV7-9 to TRBJ2-5; the match to TRBD1 covers 9 bases. This CDR3 spans 16 amino acids. In germline, CDR1 is SEHNR, CDR2 FQNEAQ (reference sequence). V lost 5 bases, J lost 3 bases, and 10 bases stayed unmatched. CDR3: CASSPRDGQGKETQYF. Written as DNA, the CDR3 is TGTGCCAGCAGCCCTCGCGACGGACAGGGGAAAGAGACCCAGTACTTC.

This clonotype was counted at least ten times. V and J are TRBV5-1 and TRBJ1-4; TRBD1 agrees at 8 bases. The ends lost 2 bases at V and 8 bases at J; junction bases unmatched: 5. The CDR3 covers 14 residues. Germline V lookup: CDR1 SGHRS, CDR2 YFSETQ. CDR3 sequence reads: CASSFGQGNEKLFF. The DNA of the CDR3 is TGCGCCAGCAGCTTCGGACAGGGCAACGAAAAACTGTTTTTT.

CDR3 nucleotide sequence: TGCAGTGCCAAAGGACACTACATGAACACTGAAGCTTTCTTT. Translation: CSAKGHYMNTEAFF. This chain links TRBV20-1 with TRBJ1-1; possible D gene TRBD1, 5 bases. CDR3 length equals 14 residues. Trimming took 6 bases from V and 0 from J, leaving 14 bases between them. CDR1 and CDR2 (germline): DFQATT, SNEGSKA (reference sequence).

This clonotype was recorded a few times. V is TRBV7-2 and J is TRBJ2-7; TRBD2 matches at 8 bases. J lost 0 bases, V lost 5 bases, and 3 bases had no gene match. The CDR3 is made up of 14 amino acids. Looked up from germline, CDR1 is SGHTA and CDR2 is FQGNSA. The CDR3 loop reads CASSITSGSYEQYV. DNA for the CDR3: TGTGCCAGCAGCATTACTAGCGGCTCCTACGAGCAGTACGTC.

This clonotype was counted many times. The CDR3 here is CATGVGTHEQFF. CDR3 coding DNA: TGTGCCACCGGGGTCGGGACGCATGAGCAGTTCTTC. The rearrangement uses TRBV7-9 and TRBJ2-1; D possibly matches TRBD1 or TRBD2 (5 bases each). The CDR3 is 12 residues long. Trimming shortened V by 10 bases and J by 8 bases, and 15 bases separated the two germline ends. Germline CDR1 reads SEHNR; CDR2 reads FQNEAQ (reference sequence).

This clonotype was seen many times. The chain has TRBV7-9 and TRBJ2-3; perhaps TRBD1 as D (6 bases). Germline lookup yields CDR1 SEHNR and CDR2 FQNEAQ (reference sequence). V shed 4 bases and J shed 6 bases, with 14 bases lying between them. The CDR3 is 14 amino acids. The CDR3 reads CASSSSTGKDTQYF. The CDR3 coding sequence is TGTGCCAGCAGCTCTTCCACAGGGAAGGATACGCAGTATTTT.